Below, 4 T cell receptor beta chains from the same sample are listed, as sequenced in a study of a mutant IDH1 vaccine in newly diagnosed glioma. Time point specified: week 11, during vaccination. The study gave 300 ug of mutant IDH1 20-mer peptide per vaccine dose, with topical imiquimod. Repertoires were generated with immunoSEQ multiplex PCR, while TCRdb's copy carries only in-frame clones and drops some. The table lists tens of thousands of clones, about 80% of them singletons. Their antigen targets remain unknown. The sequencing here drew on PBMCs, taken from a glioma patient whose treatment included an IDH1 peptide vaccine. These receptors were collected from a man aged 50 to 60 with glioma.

The CDR3 protein is CASSLAFTSGNNEQFF. CDR3 nucleotides: TGTGCCAGCAGCTTGGCTTTCACTAGCGGAAACAATGAGCAGTTCTTC. The chain carries TRBV5-4 and TRBJ2-1; 8 bases agree with TRBD2. From germline, CDR1 is SGHNT and CDR2 YYREEE (reference sequence). The CDR3 contains 16 residues. Losses at the gene ends were 0 bases for V and 5 bases for J; bases not matched to a gene: 7.

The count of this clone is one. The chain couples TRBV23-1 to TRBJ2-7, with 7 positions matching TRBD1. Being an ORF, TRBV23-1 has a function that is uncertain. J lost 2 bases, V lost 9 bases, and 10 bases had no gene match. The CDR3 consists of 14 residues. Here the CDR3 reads CARPEGGSPYEQYF. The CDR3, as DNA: TGCGCCAGGCCAGAAGGGGGCAGTCCCTACGAGCAGTACTTC.

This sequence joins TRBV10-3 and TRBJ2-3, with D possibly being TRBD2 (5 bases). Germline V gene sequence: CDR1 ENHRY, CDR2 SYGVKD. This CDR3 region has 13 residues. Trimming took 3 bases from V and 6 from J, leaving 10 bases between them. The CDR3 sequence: CAISEAREDTQYF. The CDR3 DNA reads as TGTGCCATCAGTGAAGCGAGGGAGGATACGCAGTATTTT.

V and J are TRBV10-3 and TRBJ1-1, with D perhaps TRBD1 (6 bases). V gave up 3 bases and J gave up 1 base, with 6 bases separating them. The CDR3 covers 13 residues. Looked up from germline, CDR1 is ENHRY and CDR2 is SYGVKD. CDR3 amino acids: CAISEQGNTEAFF. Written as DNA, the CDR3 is TGTGCCATCAGTGAACAGGGGAACACTGAAGCTTTCTTT.